These 8 T cell receptor beta chains were sequenced from one sample in a study of Graves' ophthalmopathy and Graves' hyperthyroidism. The authors amplified TCR beta CDR3 regions from RNA transcripts. HTBI-primed RT-PCR formed the first round, and a multiplex PCR formed the second. Each CDR3 protein is one row after TCRdb ran MiXCR on the multiplex PCR reads. The sample has a few hundred thousand distinct CDR3 sequences, roughly 39% seen once. Material for sequencing was peripheral blood or thyroid tissue (not recorded which). The receptors here all came from an adult man with Graves' hyperthyroidism.

This sequence joins TRBV6-5 and TRBJ2-7; TRBD1 aligns across 9 bases. Trimming at V came to 5 bases and at J to 3 bases, leaving 8 bases not matched to a gene. This CDR3 comprises 15 residues. Germline V CDR1 and CDR2: MNHEY, SVGAGI. The CDR3 region has the DNA TGTGCCAGCAGTAATAGCTGGGACAGGGTCTACGAGCAGTACTTC. It yields the protein CASSNSWDRVYEQYF.

The CDR3 loop reads CASSVGPAITGELFF. In DNA, the CDR3 is TGTGCCAGCAGCGTTGGCCCTGCGATCACCGGGGAGCTGTTTTTT. The genes are TRBV7-6 and TRBJ2-2; D gene ambiguous. This CDR3 region has 15 residues. Germline CDR1 SGHVS, CDR2 FNYEAQ. Trimming cost V 5 bases and J 4 bases, with 14 bases left between them.

The chain combines TRBV7-9 with TRBJ2-5, with 9 bases lining up with TRBD1. The junction had 3 bases not matched to a gene; V was cut back by 5 bases and J by 5 bases. Germline V gives CDR1 SEHNR, CDR2 FQNEAQ (reference sequence). This CDR3 contains 13 residues. The CDR3 DNA reads TGTGCCAGCAGCGGACAGGGGTCGGAGACCCAGTACTTC. Protein: CASSGQGSETQYF.

This clonotype appeared once. This rearrangement joins TRBV11-1 to TRBJ2-1, with D perhaps matching TRBD1 or TRBD2 (5 bases each). V lost 0 bases and J lost 7, with 13 bases in between. This CDR3 comprises 15 residues. Germline V CDR1 and CDR2: SGHAT, FQDESV (reference sequence). The CDR3 protein is CASSLAGGRPNEQFF. For the CDR3, the DNA is TGTGCCAGCAGCTTAGCTGGGGGACGCCCAAATGAGCAGTTCTTC.

This clonotype was recorded a few times. V gene TRBV6-2 or TRBV6-3 combines with J gene TRBJ2-2; a weak D match, TRBD1 (6 bases). From germline, CDR1 is MNHEY and CDR2 SVGEGT. Trimming stripped 6 bases from V and 0 bases from J, with 14 bases between. The CDR3 spans 16 residues. CDR3: CASRPRDNPNTGELFF. DNA of the CDR3: TGTGCCAGCAGGCCACGGGACAACCCGAACACCGGGGAGCTGTTTTTT.

This clonotype was seen repeatedly, ten times or more. The chain carries TRBV12-3 or TRBV12-4 and TRBJ1-1, with a possible D match to TRBD1 (5 bases). Between the trimmed V and J ends, which lost 4 bases and 4 bases, there was a span of 19 bases. The CDR3 totals 16 residues. The CDR3 loop reads CASSWGETPAGTEAFF. CDR3 coding DNA: TGTGCCAGCAGTTGGGGGGAGACCCCAGCGGGCACTGAAGCTTTCTTT.

A note on this clonotype: Germline is not matched at one junction end, which may reflect a read error. The chain is built from TRBV7-9 and TRBJ2-7; 9 nucleotides match TRBD1. In germline, CDR1 is SEHNR, CDR2 FQNEAQ (reference sequence). The CDR3 has 16 residues. DNA for the CDR3: TGTGCCAGCAGCTTCCGGGACAGGGTGGCAACCTACGAGCAGTGCTTC. Amino acids: CASSFRDRVATYEQCF.

This clonotype is a singleton in its sample. The chain uses TRBV2 and TRBJ1-1; D not certain. Deletions cut 8 bases from V and 1 base from J, with 8 bases between. This CDR3 has 12 residues. The germline V gene has CDR1 SNHLY and CDR2 FYNNEI. As DNA, the CDR3 is TGTGCCAGCTTAGAGGCGAACACTGAAGCTTTCTTT. Translating gives CASLEANTEAFF.